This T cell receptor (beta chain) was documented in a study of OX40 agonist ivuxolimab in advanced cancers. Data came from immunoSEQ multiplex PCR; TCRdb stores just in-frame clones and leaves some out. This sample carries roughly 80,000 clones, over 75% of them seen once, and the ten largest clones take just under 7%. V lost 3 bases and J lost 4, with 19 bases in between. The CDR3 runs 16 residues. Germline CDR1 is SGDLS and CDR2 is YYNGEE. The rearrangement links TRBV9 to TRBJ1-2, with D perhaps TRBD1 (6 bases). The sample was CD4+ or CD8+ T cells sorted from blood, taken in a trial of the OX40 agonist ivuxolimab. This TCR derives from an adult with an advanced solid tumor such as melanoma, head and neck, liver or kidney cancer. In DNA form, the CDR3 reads TGTGCCAGCAGCGCAAACTCACAGGGATATGGCTATGGCTACACCTTC. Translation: CASSANSQGYGYGYTF.